These 8 T cell receptor beta chains share one sample of origin, sequenced in a study of T cell responses to AZD1222 COVID-19 vaccine. Libraries were prepared by immunoSEQ multiplex PCR; TCRdb keeps only in-frame clonotypes and omits some of them. The sample comprises around 170,000 clones, 88% of which are singletons, and approximately 10% rests with the top ten. Here the sequenced sample was peripheral blood, taken 28 days after the second AZD1222 dose. The origin of the receptors is an adult who received the AZD1222 COVID-19 vaccine.

The rearrangement joins TRBV28 to TRBJ2-3, with 13 bases aligning to TRBD2. Trimming took 4 bases from V and 0 from J; bases not matched to a gene: 7. This CDR3 is 18 amino acids long. The V gene's germline CDR1 is MDHEN and CDR2 SYDVKM. The CDR3 loop reads CASSSLAGGPTSTDTQYF. CDR3 in DNA: TGTGCCAGCAGTTCACTAGCGGGGGGGCCGACTAGCACAGATACGCAGTATTTT.

The rearrangement uses TRBV30 and TRBJ2-7; 7 nucleotides agree with TRBD2. V lost 0 bases, J lost 9 bases, and 20 bases stayed unmatched. Germline V lookup: CDR1 GTSNPN, CDR2 SVGIG (reference sequence). CDR3 length: 17 residues. The CDR3 DNA reads as TGTGCCTGGAGTGTACGGCCTTTCCCGGGACGGGGGGTTCCGCAGTACTTC. Its protein is CAWSVRPFPGRGVPQYF.

This clone appeared a single time. This rearrangement joins TRBV18 to TRBJ1-1; TRBD1 might be the D (5 bases). Trimming removed 3 bases at V and 4 bases at J, with 15 bases between. Per germline, CDR1 KGHSH and CDR2 LQKENI. The CDR3 has 15 amino acids. The CDR3 DNA follows: TGTGCCAGCTCACCTCCGGGGGGGGACGGCACTGAAGCTTTCTTT. It yields the protein CASSPPGGDGTEAFF.

A word on this clone: Other DNA sequences in this sample translate to the same CDR3. The V and J genes are TRBV6-5 and TRBJ1-1; no firm D call. This CDR3 is 14 amino acids long. From germline, CDR1 is MNHEY and CDR2 SVGAGI. V shed 6 bases and J shed 0 bases, with 11 bases lying between them. The DNA of the CDR3 is TGTGCCAGCAGCCTCAGGATTATGAACACTGAAGCTTTCTTT. Translation: CASSLRIMNTEAFF.

This rearrangement joins TRBV19 to TRBJ2-5, with a tentative D call TRBD2 (5 bases). The CDR3 has 13 residues. Germline CDR1 reads LNHDA; CDR2 reads SQIVND (reference sequence). The V end lost 7 bases, the J end lost 2 bases, and 11 bases lay between the germline ends. The CDR3 reads CASTPGVQETQYF. The CDR3, as DNA: TGTGCCAGTACCCCCGGGGTACAAGAGACCCAGTACTTC. Looking up the rest from reference TRBV19 and TRBJ2-5 gives the full variable domain: DGGITQSPKYLFRKEGQNVTLSCEQNLNHDAMYWYRQDPGQGLRLIYYSQIVNDFQKGDIAEGYSVSREKKESFPLTVTSAQKNPTAFYLCASTPGVQETQYFGPGTRLLVL.

The chain is built from TRBV9 and TRBJ2-1, with D possibly being TRBD2 (6 bases). This CDR3 has 15 residues. Germline lookup yields CDR1 SGDLS and CDR2 YYNGEE. V was pared by 0 bases and J by 9 bases, with 16 bases between. CDR3 DNA sequence: TGTGCCAGCAGCGTAGATGCTAGCGACGTTAGTGAGCAGTTCTTC. It translates to CASSVDASDVSEQFF.

The rearrangement uses TRBV2 and TRBJ2-2, with D unresolved. The CDR3 runs to 13 residues. V dropped 1 base and J dropped 6 bases, with 6 bases sitting between them. Germline V gene lookup returns CDR1 SNHLY and CDR2 FYNNEI. This CDR3 is CASSEVLAGELFF. The CDR3 DNA is TGTGCCAGCAGTGAAGTATTAGCCGGGGAGCTGTTTTTT.

V usage is TRBV7-2 and J usage is TRBJ2-3; the match to TRBD2 covers 12 bases. This CDR3 contains 16 residues. Germline CDR1 reads SGHTA; CDR2 reads FQGNSA. After removal of 1 base from V and 4 bases from J, the junction contained 3 bases not matched to a gene. The CDR3 DNA sequence: TGTGCCAGCAGCTTAGTCCTAGCGGGGGGGCCAGATACGCAGTATTTT. Its protein product is CASSLVLAGGPDTQYF.